Following are 4 T cell receptor beta chains from one sample sequenced in a study of CD8 T cells in ankylosing spondylitis. Using its own MiXCR run on the 5' RACE reads, TCRdb lists one record per CDR3 protein. The sample includes about 200,000 distinct CDR3 sequences, 10% to 15% of them seen just once. Sequenced material: blood, either unsorted or a sorted T cell fraction (not recorded which). These receptors all stem from a male donor with ankylosing spondylitis or in good health (not recorded which).

This clonotype was observed a few times. The rearrangement joins TRBV4-1 to TRBJ1-2, with 9 bases that match TRBD1. V lost 4 bases and J lost 0; bases outside the gene matches: 3. The CDR3 sequence is 15 residues long. From germline, CDR1 is MGHRA and CDR2 YSYEKL. CDR3 sequence: CASSPGTGPNYGYTF. CDR3 in DNA: TGCGCCAGCAGCCCGGGGACAGGGCCTAACTATGGCTACACCTTC.

This chain joins TRBV5-1 and TRBJ2-7, with 9 bases lining up with TRBD2. The CDR3 spans 17 residues. V was pared by 1 base and J by 3 bases, with 11 bases of the junction left unmatched. Looked up from germline, CDR1 is SGHRS and CDR2 is YFSETQ. The CDR3 region is CASSLRKREEFYYEQYF. CDR3 bases: TGCGCCAGCAGCTTGCGGAAGCGGGAGGAATTTTACTACGAGCAGTACTTC.

This clonotype has just a few counts. The chain is built from TRBV10-3 and TRBJ2-3; the D gene is possibly TRBD1 (6 bases). V lost 5 bases, J lost 2 bases, and 8 bases lay in between. The CDR3 sequence is 13 residues long. The V gene's germline CDR1 is ENHRY and CDR2 SYGVKD. Here the CDR3 reads CAISRTATDTQYF. The CDR3, as DNA: TGTGCCATCAGTCGGACAGCCACAGATACGCAGTATTTT.

This clonotype was detected a few times. Here the CDR3 reads CASRTSGRSDTQYF. The CDR3 bases are TGTGCCAGCAGGACCAGCGGGAGATCAGATACGCAGTATTTT. The chain joins TRBV2 to TRBJ2-3, with 8 nucleotides matching TRBD2. Germline CDR1 and CDR2: SNHLY and FYNNEI. V dropped 6 bases and J dropped 4; count of bases not matched to a gene: 6. CDR3 length equals 14 residues.